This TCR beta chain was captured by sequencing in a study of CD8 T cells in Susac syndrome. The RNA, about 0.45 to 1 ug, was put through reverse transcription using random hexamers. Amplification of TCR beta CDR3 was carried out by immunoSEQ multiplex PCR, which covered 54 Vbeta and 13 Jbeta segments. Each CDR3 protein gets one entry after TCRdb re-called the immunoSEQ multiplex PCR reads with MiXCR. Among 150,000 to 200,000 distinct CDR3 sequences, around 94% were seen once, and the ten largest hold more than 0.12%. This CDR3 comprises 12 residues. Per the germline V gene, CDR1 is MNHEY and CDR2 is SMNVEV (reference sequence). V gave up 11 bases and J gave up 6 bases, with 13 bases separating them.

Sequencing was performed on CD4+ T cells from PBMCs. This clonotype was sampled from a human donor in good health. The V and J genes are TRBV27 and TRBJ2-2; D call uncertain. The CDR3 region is CARPPGPGELFF. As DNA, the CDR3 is TGTGCCCGCCCCCCTGGGCCCGGGGAGCTGTTTTTT.